This T cell receptor beta chain derives from a study of CD8 T cells in ankylosing spondylitis. In its sample, this clonotype was seen many times. What it recognizes is unknown. V was clipped by 2 bases and J by 0 bases, with 13 bases between them. Germline-derived CDR1 and CDR2 are DFQATT and SNEGSKA (reference sequence). The CDR3 is 15 amino acids. Study results and caveats: Significantly higher representation of disease-linked clones was reported for matched ankylosing spondylitis synovial fluid. For ankylosing spondylitis blood, a TCR beta motif of about 8 highly homologous variants appeared characteristic. As for the disease-linked clones, they showed a CD8+ phenotype and occurred at relatively low frequencies in peripheral blood.

Molecular-barcoded quantitative 5'-RACE produced these TCR beta libraries. TCRdb processed the 5' RACE reads anew with MiXCR; each CDR3 protein has one entry. In the table there are fewer than 550,000 distinct CDR3 sequences, 5.3% of which are singletons. Sequencing was done on a sample of blood, either unsorted or a sorted T cell fraction (not recorded which). V is TRBV20-1 and J is TRBJ1-1; no clear D. This clonotype was obtained from a male donor with ankylosing spondylitis. The CDR3 loop is CSARRTERMNTEAFF. As DNA, the CDR3 is TGCAGTGCTAGACGGACGGAACGCATGAACACTGAAGCTTTCTTT.